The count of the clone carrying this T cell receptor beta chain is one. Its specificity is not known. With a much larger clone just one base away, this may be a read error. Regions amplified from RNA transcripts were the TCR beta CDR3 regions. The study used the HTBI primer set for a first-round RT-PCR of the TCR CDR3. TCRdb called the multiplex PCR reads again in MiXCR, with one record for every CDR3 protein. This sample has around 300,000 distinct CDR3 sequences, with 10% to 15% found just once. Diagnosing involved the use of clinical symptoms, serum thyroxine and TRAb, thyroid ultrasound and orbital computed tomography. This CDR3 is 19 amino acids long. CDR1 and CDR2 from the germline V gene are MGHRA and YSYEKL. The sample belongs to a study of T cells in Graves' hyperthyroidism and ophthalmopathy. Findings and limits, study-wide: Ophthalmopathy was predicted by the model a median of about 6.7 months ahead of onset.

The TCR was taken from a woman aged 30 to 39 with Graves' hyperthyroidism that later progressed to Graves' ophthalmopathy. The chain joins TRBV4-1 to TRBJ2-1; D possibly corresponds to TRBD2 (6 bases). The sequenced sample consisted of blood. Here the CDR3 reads CASGQEEGLADFSYNEQFF. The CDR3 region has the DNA TGCGCCAGCGGCCAAGAGGAGGGTCTAGCCGATTTCTCCTACAATGAGCAGTTCTTC.